A single sample gave rise to the 11 T cell receptor beta chains below, sequenced in a study of cytomegalovirus exposure and HLA in healthy donors. Amplification used 60 Vbeta primers and 13 Jbeta primers. Profiled with immunoSEQ multiplex PCR; TCRdb holds only in-frame clones, not every one. The table lists around 180,000 clones, about four fifths of them singletons. The sample comprised PBMCs. Source of these receptors: a man aged 18 to 29 in good health and CMV-seronegative.

The genes are TRBV10-3 and TRBJ2-5, with TRBD1 as a possible D gene (6 bases). The CDR3 has 14 amino acids. Germline lookup yields CDR1 ENHRY and CDR2 SYGVKD. V dropped 2 bases and J dropped 5 bases, with 12 bases sitting between them. CDR3 sequence reads: CAISETGSEETQYF. In nucleotides, the CDR3 is TGTGCCATCAGTGAGACAGGGTCAGAGGAGACCCAGTACTTC.

The CDR3 coding sequence is TGCGCCAGCGCCCCGGGGTTAGCGATACCCTACGAGCAGTACTTC. It translates to CASAPGLAIPYEQYF. This chain connects TRBV4-3 to TRBJ2-7; a possible D gene is TRBD2 (5 bases). The CDR3 loop spans 15 amino acids. Germline-derived CDR1 and CDR2 are LGHNA and YSLEER. V dropped 8 bases and J dropped 2 bases, with 19 bases sitting between them.

This rearrangement joins TRBV28 to TRBJ1-2; D call uncertain. The V end lost 5 bases, the J end lost 1 base, and 17 bases lay between the germline ends. CDR3 length: 16 amino acids. Germline assignment: CDR1 MDHEN and CDR2 SYDVKM. CDR3 loop: CASSNIGRVDNYGYTF. The CDR3 DNA follows: TGTGCCAGCAGTAACATAGGTCGGGTGGATAACTATGGCTACACCTTC.

This clone was seen a single time. This chain joins TRBV7-3 and TRBJ2-1; tentatively, D is TRBD2 (5 bases). The CDR3 extends over 15 amino acids. Trimming removed 5 bases at V and 10 bases at J, with 21 bases between. The germline V gene encodes CDR1 SGHTA and CDR2 FQGTGA. Written as DNA, the CDR3 is TGTGCCAGCAGCCCATCAAGCGGCGCGCTCATGGAGCAGTTCTTC. Protein sequence: CASSPSSGALMEQFF.

The chain is built from TRBV6-7 and TRBJ2-1, with 7 bases aligning to TRBD2. TRBV6-7 is filed as an ORF, its function uncertain. J lost 0 bases, V lost 2 bases, and 4 bases had no gene match. CDR3 length equals 16 residues. The CDR3: CASSYPGGSSYNEQFF. CDR3 in DNA: TGTGCCAGCAGTTACCCCGGGGGGAGCTCCTACAATGAGCAGTTCTTC.

V usage is TRBV7-2 and J usage is TRBJ2-7; 8 bases align to TRBD2. Germline loops: CDR1 SGHTA, CDR2 FQGNSA. The V and J ends lost 5 bases and 4 bases, in that order; junction bases with no gene match: 10. The length of the CDR3 is 15 residues. CDR3 DNA sequence: TGTGCCAGCAGCCGCGACGCGGGGGGCAAGTACGAGCAGTACTTC. As protein: CASSRDAGGKYEQYF.

The chain couples TRBV6-5 to TRBJ2-7; TRBD1 aligns across 8 bases. Germline lookup yields CDR1 MNHEY and CDR2 SVGAGI. The CDR3 covers 14 residues. V lost 7 bases to trimming and J lost 3 bases; unmatched junction nucleotides: 8. CDR3 sequence reads: CASKPRDRRYEQYF. In DNA, the CDR3 is TGTGCCAGCAAACCCCGGGACAGGCGCTACGAGCAGTACTTC.

The chain combines TRBV4-2 with TRBJ2-7, with 7 positions matching TRBD2. The V and J ends lost 0 bases and 6 bases, in that order; junction bases with no gene match: 8. In germline, CDR1 is LGHNA, CDR2 YNFKEQ. The CDR3 extends over 15 amino acids. CDR3 residues: CASSQEGGRASEQYF. The CDR3 DNA reads as TGTGCCAGCAGCCAAGAAGGTGGGAGGGCCTCCGAGCAGTACTTC.

The chain uses TRBV15 and TRBJ2-7; 7 bases match TRBD1. V shed 0 bases and J 2 bases; nucleotides not matched to a gene: 1. Per germline, CDR1 LNHNV and CDR2 YYDKDF (reference sequence). The length of the CDR3 is 14 residues. The CDR3 region is CATSREGGTYEQYF. The CDR3 DNA follows: TGTGCCACCAGCAGAGAAGGGGGCACCTACGAGCAGTACTTC.

V and J are TRBV5-1 and TRBJ1-4, with a weak D call TRBD1 (5 bases). V lost 1 base to trimming and J lost 0 bases, with 10 bases between them. Germline V lookup: CDR1 SGHRS, CDR2 YFSETQ. This CDR3 has 16 amino acids. Here the CDR3 reads CASSLTRTSTNEKLFF. The CDR3 DNA follows: TGCGCCAGCAGCTTGACCCGGACATCAACTAATGAAAAACTGTTTTTT.

This clone was seen a handful of times. The V gene is TRBV6-5, the J gene TRBJ2-7; no definite D call. CDR1 is MNHEY and CDR2 is SVGAGI in the germline V gene. V lost 0 bases, J lost 0 bases, and 9 bases lay in between. This CDR3 contains 15 residues. The CDR3 reads CASSYSTYGSYEQYF. The CDR3 bases are TGTGCCAGCAGTTACTCGACATATGGCTCCTACGAGCAGTACTTC.